Detailed here is one T cell receptor (beta chain). V dropped 0 bases and J dropped 2 bases, with 12 bases sitting between them. The germline V gene encodes CDR1 SGHNT and CDR2 YYREEE (reference sequence). The CDR3 runs to 15 residues. In the study's own analysis: It was from reference gene primer amplification that nucleated cell counts were estimated. TCRdb keeps only in-frame clones here, not all; method: immunoSEQ multiplex PCR. The V and J calls and clone size are taken from that table; D and trimming were inferred from the DNA. The sample contains under 300,000 clones, about 83% of which appear only once. This entry is derived from a study of blood T cell repertoires in COVID-19. Study as a whole: Samples came from the United States, Italy and Spain, spanning acute and convalescent COVID-19. From T cells, B-cell-depleted T cells, or PBMCs came the material, which was cDNA or gDNA.

The chain combines TRBV5-4 with TRBJ2-7, with D perhaps TRBD1 (5 bases). Sequencing input: peripheral blood. This clonotype originated in a human donor in a cohort sampled during active COVID-19. CDR3 in DNA: TGTGCCAGCAGCTTGGGGCAGGGCTCGGCCTACGAGCAGTACTTC. Protein product: CASSLGQGSAYEQYF.